A single sample is the source of the 5 T cell receptor beta chains below, sequenced in a study of blood T cell repertoires in COVID-19. Some clones are missing from TCRdb's copy, which holds only in-frame ones; the method was immunoSEQ multiplex PCR. The profile shows a few hundred thousand clones, about 85% of them singletons. Sequencing was performed on peripheral blood. The receptors were sampled from a woman aged 55-70 years who had recovered from COVID-19.

This clone has just one count. The rearrangement uses TRBV4-3 and TRBJ2-7; tentative D call: TRBD1 (6 bases). The CDR3 loop spans 20 amino acids. CDR1 and CDR2 from the germline V gene are LGHNA and YSLEER. Trimming pared 0 bases from V and 7 bases from J, leaving 31 bases between. The CDR3 loop reads CASSQDRMLGRDTIPSEQYF. CDR3 in DNA: TGCGCCAGCAGCCAAGATCGAATGTTAGGCCGGGACACAATTCCCTCGGAGCAGTACTTC.

V gene TRBV4-1 combines with J gene TRBJ2-2, with 10 positions matching TRBD2. The CDR3 runs to 15 residues. Germline trimming cut 4 bases from V and 3 bases from J; bases unmatched to any gene: 2. Germline V lookup: CDR1 MGHRA, CDR2 YSYEKL. This CDR3 is CASSLLAGDTGELFF. The CDR3 nucleotides are TGCGCCAGCAGCCTTCTAGCGGGAGACACCGGGGAGCTGTTTTTT.

The rearrangement joins TRBV4-2 to TRBJ2-4; maybe TRBD2 (5 bases). The CDR3 spans 17 residues. In germline, CDR1 is LGHNA, CDR2 YNFKEQ. V lost 0 bases, J lost 0 bases, and 12 bases lay in between. DNA of the CDR3: TGTGCCAGCAGCCAAGAATGGAGCGGCCTAGCCAAAAACATTCAGTACTTC. Protein sequence: CASSQEWSGLAKNIQYF.

The chain uses TRBV7-2 and TRBJ1-5; tentative D call: TRBD1 (5 bases). V was pared by 5 bases and J by 3 bases, with 8 bases between. Germline V gene lookup returns CDR1 SGHTA and CDR2 FQGNSA. The CDR3 runs to 13 residues. CDR3 DNA: TGTGCCAGCAGCGGGGCGATCAATCAGCCCCAGCATTTT. Translated: CASSGAINQPQHF.

The rearrangement uses TRBV11-2 and TRBJ2-7; possible D gene TRBD1, 7 bases. Trimming took off 5 bases at V and 7 bases at J, with 18 bases between the two ends. CDR3 length equals 14 residues. The germline V gene has CDR1 SGHAT and CDR2 FQNNGV. CDR3 protein: CASSAGQRVREQYF. The CDR3 DNA sequence: TGTGCCAGCAGCGCGGGACAGCGAGTACGTGAGCAGTACTTC. The full variable domain, with the rest looked up from reference TRBV11-2 and TRBJ2-7, is EAGVAQSPRYKIIEKRQSVAFWCNPISGHATLYWYQQILGQGPKLLIQFQNNGVVDDSQLPKDRFSAERLKGVDSTLKIQPAKLEDSAVYLCASSAGQRVREQYFGPGTRLTVT.